This T cell receptor beta chain was identified in a study of T cell responses to AZD1222 COVID-19 vaccine. The table came from immunoSEQ multiplex PCR; TCRdb's copy has only in-frame clones and leaves some out. Counted here are under 70,000 clones, 60% to 80% occurring once; the ten biggest clones make up around 5%. As to this clone: Its antigen is unknown.

Study results and caveats: Regions 160-218 and 743-854 dominated among vaccine-associated CD4 TCRs spanning spike. Donors were chiefly white British, with a greater number of females, and clonal diversity was perhaps underestimated. Just a handful of people given AZD1222 tested seropositive at baseline.

V lost 6 bases and J lost 5, with 10 bases in between. CDR3 length: 13 residues. Germline CDR1 reads SEHNR; CDR2 reads FQNEAQ (reference sequence). Investigators merged groups given second doses at roughly 4 or roughly 12 weeks. This chain joins TRBV7-9 and TRBJ2-2; a possible D gene is TRBD2 (5 bases). This sample comprised peripheral blood, obtained 28 days after the second AZD1222 dose. This TCR was sampled from an adult who received the AZD1222 COVID-19 vaccine. CDR3 loop: CASSFGLTGELFF. The DNA for the CDR3 is TGTGCCAGCAGTTTCGGACTGACCGGGGAGCTGTTTTTT.